What follows is one T cell receptor beta chain and its context. As yet, its antigen is unknown. V was cut by 5 bases and J by 6 bases, with 14 bases left in between. There are 14 residues in the CDR3. Germline loops: CDR1 SGHAT, CDR2 FQNNGV. Healthy bone marrow donors made up the cohort. The study ran its PCR with 60 Vbeta and 13 Jbeta primers. The repertoire was sequenced with immunoSEQ multiplex PCR; TCRdb's copy has only in-frame clones and lacks some. Among about 200,000 clones listed, roughly four fifths were seen once. This entry belongs to a study of cytomegalovirus exposure and HLA in healthy donors. At the level of the study: There were 117 million unique TCR beta sequences, drawn from 180 million or so T cells, in an earlier analysis. General study results and limits: Most TCR sequences proved rare, with some public TCRs found in many donors.

This sequence was found in a girl aged 5-17 years in good health and CMV-seronegative. The specimen was PBMCs. The rearrangement uses TRBV11-2 and TRBJ2-1, with D hard to call. The CDR3 region is CASSPHRYSNEQFF. CDR3 nucleotide sequence: TGTGCCAGCAGCCCTCACCGTTATAGCAATGAGCAGTTCTTC. Based on the CDR3 plus reference TRBV11-2 and TRBJ2-1, the full variable domain is EAGVAQSPRYKIIEKRQSVAFWCNPISGHATLYWYQQILGQGPKLLIQFQNNGVVDDSQLPKDRFSAERLKGVDSTLKIQPAKLEDSAVYLCASSPHRYSNEQFFGPGTRLTVL.